The 29 T cell receptor beta chains below all came from one sample that was sequenced in a study of cytomegalovirus exposure and HLA in healthy donors. The PCR ran on 60 Vbeta and 13 Jbeta primers. Assay used: immunoSEQ multiplex PCR; TCRdb lists only in-frame clones, some missing. The sample contains 150,000 to 250,000 clones, roughly four fifths of which appear only once. The specimen was PBMCs. These receptors were obtained from a boy between 2 and 10 years old in good health and CMV-seronegative.

V usage is TRBV2 and J usage is TRBJ1-4, with 8 bases lining up with TRBD1. The V gene's germline CDR1 is SNHLY and CDR2 FYNNEI. Unmatched junction bases numbered 12, after V lost 8 bases and J lost 7 bases. The CDR3 is 15 amino acids. The CDR3 DNA sequence: TGTGCCAGCTGTCGGACAGGGATGGGGGGTGAAAAACTGTTTTTT. Protein: CASCRTGMGGEKLFF.

The chain uses TRBV29-1 and TRBJ1-1, with D hard to call. CDR3 length equals 12 residues. Germline V gives CDR1 SQVTM, CDR2 ANQGSEA. With 6 bases removed from V and 1 base from J, the gap between germline ends came to 9 bases. CDR3 coding DNA: TGCAGCGTATCGGGATGGAACACTGAAGCTTTCTTT. Protein product: CSVSGWNTEAFF.

The chain joins TRBV6-1 to TRBJ1-5; 8 bases are shared with TRBD1. Germline V gene lookup returns CDR1 MNHNS and CDR2 SASEGT. V was pared by 7 bases and J by 5 bases, with 4 bases of the junction left unmatched. The CDR3 is 13 amino acids. The CDR3 loop is CASNTGGYQPQHF. The CDR3 DNA reads TGTGCCAGCAATACAGGGGGGTATCAGCCCCAGCATTTT.

The chain recombines TRBV7-2 with TRBJ2-7; 11 bases line up with TRBD2. Germline loops: CDR1 SGHTA, CDR2 FQGNSA. The CDR3 consists of 14 residues. Trimming removed 1 base from V and 6 bases from J; junction bases left unmatched: 2. The CDR3 coding sequence is TGTGCCAGCAGCTTAGGAACTAGCGGGGGCGAGCAGTACTTC. This gives the protein CASSLGTSGGEQYF.

The chain combines TRBV5-6 with TRBJ2-7; D is possibly TRBD2 (6 bases). The V end lost 0 bases, the J end lost 9 bases, and 16 bases lay between the germline ends. The CDR3 runs to 14 residues. Germline CDR1 is SGHDT and CDR2 is YYEEEE. The CDR3, as DNA: TGTGCCAGCAGCTTGGGGGGGACTTCAGGATTGCAGTACTTC. Amino acid sequence: CASSLGGTSGLQYF.

This rearrangement joins TRBV30 to TRBJ2-7; maybe TRBD2 (6 bases). CDR1 and CDR2 from the germline V gene are GTSNPN and SVGIG (reference sequence). The CDR3 contains 13 residues. The germline V and J ends were trimmed by 3 bases and 2 bases, with 11 bases remaining between them. In DNA form, the CDR3 reads TGTGCCTGGAGGGAGGGCAGGGCCTACGAGCAGTACTTC. This translates into CAWREGRAYEQYF.

As regards this clone: No conserved phenylalanine or tryptophan is present at the end of the CDR3, so a read error is the likely explanation. The V call is TRBV7-6, the J call TRBJ1-1; weak D call: TRBD1 (5 bases). Germline values: CDR1 SGHVS, CDR2 FNYEAQ. The length of the CDR3 is 15 residues. Trimming stripped 2 bases from V and 1 base from J, with 11 bases between. The CDR3 loop is CASSLRGAKNTEAFL. The DNA for the CDR3 is TGTGCCAGCAGCTTAAGGGGCGCGAAGAACACTGAAGCTTTCCTT.

The chain is built from TRBV5-4 and TRBJ2-6, with 10 bases aligning to TRBD1. This CDR3 spans 17 amino acids. The J segment lost 1 base and the V segment lost 0 bases, leaving 1 base of the junction unmatched. Looked up from germline, CDR1 is SGHNT and CDR2 is YYREEE (reference sequence). This chain's CDR3 is CASSLGQGASGANVLTF. CDR3 DNA: TGTGCCAGCAGCTTGGGACAGGGGGCGTCTGGGGCCAACGTCCTGACTTTC.

V is TRBV6-1 and J is TRBJ1-5; 8 positions agree with TRBD1. Losses at the gene ends were 8 bases for V and 5 bases for J; bases not matched to a gene: 11. Germline CDR1 and CDR2: MNHNS and SASEGT. This CDR3 has 15 residues. CDR3 residues: CASLPGGFTDQPQHF. As DNA, the CDR3 is TGTGCCAGCCTTCCAGGGGGCTTTACCGATCAGCCCCAGCATTTT.

The gene calls are TRBV4-3 and TRBJ2-3; 10 positions agree with TRBD2. V shed 1 base, J shed 3 bases, and the junction held 10 bases outside the gene matches. Germline CDR1 and CDR2: LGHNA and YSLEER. CDR3 length equals 18 residues. The CDR3 nucleotides are TGCGCCAGCAGCCAAGGGTGGAGCGGGGGGGCCGGGACAGATACGCAGTATTTT. Its protein is CASSQGWSGGAGTDTQYF.

This rearrangement joins TRBV18 to TRBJ1-6, with D possibly matching TRBD1 (6 bases). This CDR3 is built from 15 residues. V was shortened by 2 bases and J by 10 bases, with 15 bases between the two germline ends. The germline V gene encodes CDR1 KGHSH and CDR2 LQKENI. The CDR3 nucleotides are TGTGCCAGCTCACCAGGACAGAGTGGATTCTCACCCCTCCACTTT. It specifies CASSPGQSGFSPLHF. Together with reference TRBV18 and TRBJ1-6, the CDR3 gives the full variable domain: NAGVMQNPRHLVRRRGQEARLRCSPMKGHSHVYWYRQLPEEGLKFMVYLQKENIIDESGMPKERFSAEFPKEGPSILRIQQVVRGDSAAYFCASSPGQSGFSPLHFGNGTRLTVT.

CDR3 residues: CASSDDSFGPHEQYF. The CDR3 nucleotides read TGTGCCAGCAGTGATGACAGCTTTGGACCCCACGAGCAGTACTTC. The V and J genes are TRBV2 and TRBJ2-5, with D tentatively TRBD1 (5 bases). The assigned J gene may be wrong: the sequence end matches TRBJ2-7 better. The CDR3 covers 15 residues. CDR1 and CDR2 (germline): SNHLY, FYNNEI.

The chain carries TRBV10-3 and TRBJ2-3; 13 nucleotides match TRBD2. Trimming removed 6 bases from V and 5 bases from J; junction bases left unmatched: 5. There are 15 residues in the CDR3. Germline V gene data show CDR1 as ENHRY and CDR2 as SYGVKD. This CDR3 is CAIRPTSGGGDTQYF. The CDR3 nucleotides are TGTGCCATCAGACCAACTAGCGGGGGGGGAGATACGCAGTATTTT.

This chain connects TRBV4-1 to TRBJ2-7; maybe TRBD2 (6 bases). V was shortened by 3 bases and J by 2 bases, with 14 bases between the two germline ends. The germline V gene has CDR1 MGHRA and CDR2 YSYEKL. The CDR3 covers 15 residues. The chain's CDR3 is CASSQAGPGAYEQYF. In nucleotides, the CDR3 is TGCGCCAGCAGCCAGGCGGGACCGGGTGCCTACGAGCAGTACTTC.

Regarding this clone: The junction shows a germline mismatch at one end, possibly a read error. The chain joins TRBV7-9 to TRBJ1-1; 7 nucleotides line up with TRBD1. CDR3 length equals 14 residues. Germline CDR1 is SEHNR and CDR2 is FQNEAQ (reference sequence). Here the CDR3 DNA reads TGTTCCAGCAGCCTGGGACAGCAGAACACTGAAGCTTTCTTT. It yields the protein CSSSLGQQNTEAFF.

The genes are TRBV10-3 and TRBJ1-4; no clear D. The V end was cut by 8 bases, the J end by 8 bases, with 15 bases between. CDR3 size: 13 residues. Germline V gene data show CDR1 as ENHRY and CDR2 as SYGVKD. The CDR3 bases are TGTGCCATCTCCCGGGAGCTTGGGGAAAAACTGTTTTTT. Translating gives CAISRELGEKLFF.

This CDR3 reads CASSIGFLEGYTF. The CDR3 bases are TGTGCCAGTAGTATCGGCTTCCTAGAGGGATACACCTTC. This sequence joins TRBV19 and TRBJ1-2; D not resolved. V was trimmed by 3 bases and J by 11 bases, leaving 16 bases between them. Germline CDR1 LNHDA, CDR2 SQIVND (reference sequence). The CDR3 consists of 13 residues.

V is TRBV7-9 and J is TRBJ2-1; TRBD2 matches at 8 bases. Germline lookup yields CDR1 SEHNR and CDR2 FQNEAQ (reference sequence). The CDR3 has 16 amino acids. Germline trimming cut 5 bases from V and 6 bases from J; bases unmatched to any gene: 12. CDR3 coding DNA: TGTGCCAGCAGCCGTACCCGGCTAGCGGGCGCCAATGAGCAGTTCTTC. Translation gives CASSRTRLAGANEQFF.

This clone was seen more than once but under ten times. The chain carries TRBV6-5 and TRBJ2-5, with D perhaps matching TRBD1 (6 bases). CDR1 and CDR2 from the germline V gene are MNHEY and SVGAGI. V was cut by 5 bases and J by 4 bases, with 17 bases left in between. This CDR3 is 15 amino acids long. In DNA, the CDR3 is TGTGCCAGCAGTCCCATCAACAGGGCGAGAGAGACCCAGTACTTC. Residues: CASSPINRARETQYF.

The rearrangement links TRBV15 to TRBJ2-5; 9 bases are a match to TRBD1. In germline, CDR1 is LNHNV, CDR2 YYDKDF (reference sequence). The CDR3 runs 13 residues. V shed 5 bases, J shed 5 bases, and the junction held 3 bases outside the gene matches. The CDR3 nucleotides read TGTGCCACCAGCTACGACAGGGGGGAGACCCAGTACTTC. Protein: CATSYDRGETQYF. Supplemented by reference TRBV15 and TRBJ2-5, the full variable domain reads DAMVIQNPRYQVTQFGKPVTLSCSQTLNHNVMYWYQQKSSQAPKLLFHYYDKDFNNEADTPDNFQSRRPNTSFCFLDIRSPGLGDTAMYLCATSYDRGETQYFGPGTRLLVL.

The chain joins TRBV4-1 to TRBJ2-5; D is unclear. Trimming cost V 1 base and J 7 bases, with 7 bases left between them. The CDR3 runs to 12 residues. Germline V lookup: CDR1 MGHRA, CDR2 YSYEKL. Here the CDR3 DNA reads TGCGCCAGCAGCCAAGGGCCGGGGACCCAGTACTTC. This codes for CASSQGPGTQYF.

The V and J genes are TRBV7-8 and TRBJ2-5; TRBD1 might be the D (5 bases). V was pared by 6 bases and J by 4 bases, with 21 bases between. This CDR3 is built from 16 residues. Germline V lookup: CDR1 SGHVS, CDR2 FQNEAQ. Here the CDR3 reads CASRRVRIGVGETQYF. The CDR3 coding sequence is TGTGCCAGCAGACGAGTCCGGATAGGGGTCGGAGAGACCCAGTACTTC.

The table lists this clone with a count of one. The V gene is TRBV6-5, the J gene TRBJ1-2; D may be TRBD1 (5 bases). CDR3 length: 13 residues. Trimming removed 7 bases from V and 5 bases from J, with 14 bases in between. Germline V gene lookup returns CDR1 MNHEY and CDR2 SVGAGI. The CDR3 DNA is TGTGCCAGCACCCCGGGGGGGATTTATGGCTACACCTTC. Residues: CASTPGGIYGYTF.

The chain is built from TRBV7-2 and TRBJ1-6; the D gene is possibly TRBD1 (5 bases). The V gene lost 7 bases and the J gene lost 9 bases, with 16 bases spanning the gap. The CDR3 spans 14 residues. Germline CDR1 SGHTA, CDR2 FQGNSA. The CDR3 region has the DNA TGTGCCAGCACCCCCCCCGGGGGAGGTTCACCCCTCCACTTT. Encoded protein: CASTPPGGGSPLHF.

This clone was found a few times. This sequence joins TRBV2 and TRBJ1-2; D remains ambiguous. Germline assignment: CDR1 SNHLY and CDR2 FYNNEI. V lost 3 bases, J lost 7 bases, and 15 bases lay in between. The CDR3 covers 14 residues. CDR3 DNA sequence: TGTGCCAGCAGTGATCCCCGACGCGCAGGTGGCTACACCTTC. This translates into CASSDPRRAGGYTF. The full variable domain, rest sourced from reference TRBV2 and TRBJ1-2, is EPEVTQTPSHQVTQMGQEVILRCVPISNHLYFYWYRQILGQKVEFLVSFYNNEISEKSEIFDDQFSVERPDGSNFTLKIRSTKLEDSAMYFCASSDPRRAGGYTFGSGTRLTVV.

The chain carries TRBV4-2 and TRBJ1-2; D is undetermined. V lost 3 bases, J lost 7 bases, and 18 bases lay in between. The CDR3 contains 15 residues. Germline V gives CDR1 LGHNA, CDR2 YNFKEQ. The CDR3, as DNA: TGTGCCAGCAGCCATCGGAACAGACCAGAGGGTGGCTACACCTTC. This gives the protein CASSHRNRPEGGYTF.

The V and J genes are TRBV2 and TRBJ2-1; 9 nucleotides align to TRBD2. The length of the CDR3 is 14 residues. Germline-derived CDR1 and CDR2 are SNHLY and FYNNEI. The junction had 9 bases not matched to a gene; V was cut back by 6 bases and J by 9 bases. CDR3 nucleotides: TGTGCCAGCAGGACGGGACTAGCATTTGGTGAGCAGTTCTTC. Protein product: CASRTGLAFGEQFF.

The chain has TRBV4-3 and TRBJ1-6; D call uncertain. This CDR3 region has 14 residues. The V and J ends lost 0 bases and 7 bases respectively, with 7 bases between them. The germline V gene has CDR1 LGHNA and CDR2 YSLEER. The CDR3 region is CASSQEVYNSPLHF. The CDR3 DNA follows: TGCGCCAGCAGCCAAGAGGTCTACAATTCACCCCTCCACTTT.

This chain uses TRBV7-9 with TRBJ1-4; D is uncertain. Germline V gives CDR1 SEHNR, CDR2 FQNEAQ (reference sequence). This CDR3 has 16 residues. Trimming stripped 1 base from V and 0 bases from J, with 9 bases between. Here the CDR3 DNA reads TGTGCCAGCAGCTTAGTACAAACTACAACTAATGAAAAACTGTTTTTT. Protein sequence: CASSLVQTTTNEKLFF.